One sample yielded the 21 T cell receptor beta chains listed below, sequenced in a study of spatial heterogeneity in lung cancer. Sample time point: sample taken at primary tumor resection. These TCRs' antigens remain unknown. In TCRdb, the 5' RACE reads were re-called with MiXCR into one record per CDR3 protein. The table includes around 2,900 distinct CDR3 sequences, about 11% detected once. Findings and caveats of the study: Tumoral mutation counts were tracked by counts of expanded intratumoral alpha and beta TCRs.

Source: lung tumor tissue, taken at surgery. The origin of the receptors is a female donor with early-stage non-small cell lung cancer.

The V call is TRBV28, the J call TRBJ2-7, with D possibly matching TRBD2 (7 bases). The CDR3 runs to 14 residues. Trimming took 2 bases from V and 7 from J, leaving 15 bases between them. Germline CDR1 is MDHEN and CDR2 is SYDVKM. The CDR3 protein is CASSLGRGAREQYF. DNA for the CDR3: TGTGCCAGCAGTTTAGGTCGGGGGGCGCGAGAGCAGTACTTC.

This clonotype is judged medium-sized. The rearrangement joins TRBV6-6 to TRBJ2-6, with 9 bases identical to TRBD1. V lost 4 bases and J lost 0; bases outside the gene matches: 10. CDR3 length: 19 amino acids. CDR1 and CDR2 from the germline V gene are MNHNY and SVGAGI (reference sequence). The CDR3 bases are TGTGCCAGCAGTTCATCCCCGGGACAGGGCTTCTCTGGGGCCAACGTCCTGACTTTC. Translation gives CASSSSPGQGFSGANVLTF.

This clonotype is deemed medium-sized. V is TRBV5-5 and J is TRBJ2-7, with a tentative D call TRBD2 (5 bases). This CDR3 is built from 14 residues. V dropped 0 bases and J dropped 7 bases, with 14 bases sitting between them. Germline values: CDR1 SGHKS, CDR2 YYEKEE (reference sequence). CDR3 coding DNA: TGTGCCAGCAGCTTGGCCGGTGGGTCGGGGGAGCAGTACGTC. Residues: CASSLAGGSGEQYV.

This clonotype is labeled as medium-sized. The chain employs TRBV5-5 and TRBJ1-5, with D possibly being TRBD1 (5 bases). The CDR3 runs to 13 residues. Germline CDR1 is SGHKS and CDR2 is YYEKEE (reference sequence). V lost 2 bases to trimming and J lost 5 bases, with 8 bases between them. CDR3 coding DNA: TGTGCCAGCAGCTTAGGAGGGGATCAGCCCCAGCATTTT. It yields the protein CASSLGGDQPQHF. Variable domain in full (rest from reference TRBV5-5 and TRBJ1-5): DAGVTQSPTHLIKTRGQQVTLRCSPISGHKSVSWYQQVLGQGPQFIFQYYEKEERGRGNFPDRFSARQFPNYSSELNVNALLLGDSALYLCASSLGGDQPQHFGDGTRLSIL.

In this sample, this clonotype turned up many times. The chain recombines TRBV20-1 with TRBJ2-1, with D perhaps TRBD1 (5 bases). CDR3 length: 13 amino acids. V dropped 2 bases and J dropped 4 bases, with 9 bases sitting between them. Germline loops: CDR1 DFQATT, CDR2 SNEGSKA (reference sequence). The CDR3 coding sequence is TGCAGTGCTAGAAAGGGGTGGTACAATGAGCAGTTCTTC. Translating gives CSARKGWYNEQFF.

There are many counts of this clonotype. The V and J genes are TRBV3-1 and TRBJ1-3; D gene uncertain. V was clipped by 2 bases and J by 0 bases, with 11 bases between them. CDR1 and CDR2 from the germline V gene are LGHDT and YNNKEL (reference sequence). The CDR3 length is 16 residues. CDR3 coding DNA: TGTGCCAGCAGCCAACGGGCAGCGAGCTCTGGAAACACCATATATTTT. Translated, it gives CASSQRAASSGNTIYF.

This clonotype counts as medium-sized (0.01 to 0.1%). The V and J genes are TRBV2 and TRBJ2-7; 7 bases fit TRBD1. J was trimmed by 4 bases and V by 11 bases; bases with no gene match: 5. The germline CDR1 and CDR2 sequences are SNHLY and FYNNEI. CDR3 size: 11 residues. CDR3 sequence: CAGTGVYEQYV. Written as DNA, the CDR3 is TGTGCCGGCACAGGGGTATACGAGCAGTACGTC.

This clonotype was found many times. V usage is TRBV7-8 and J usage is TRBJ1-1; the D gene is possibly TRBD1 (5 bases). V lost 4 bases and J 0 bases, leaving 6 bases between the germline ends. Germline assignment: CDR1 SGHVS and CDR2 FQNEAQ. The CDR3 spans 13 residues. The CDR3 DNA follows: TGTGCCAGCAGCTCGACAGTGAACACTGAAGCTTTCTTT. Translation gives CASSSTVNTEAFF. Looking up the rest from reference TRBV7-8 and TRBJ1-1 gives the full variable domain: GAGVSQSPRYKVAKRGQDVALRCDPISGHVSLFWYQQALGQGPEFLTYFQNEAQLDKSGLPSDRFFAERPEGSVSTLKIQRTQQEDSAVYLCASSSTVNTEAFFGQGTRLTVV.

By proportion, this clonotype is large. The V gene is TRBV25-1, the J gene TRBJ1-1, with D possibly TRBD1 on 5 matching bases. This CDR3 comprises 13 residues. Trimming left V 7 bases short and J 4 bases short, with 13 bases between. Germline CDR1 is MGHDK and CDR2 is SYGVNS. CDR3 residues: CASMAGMSTEAFF. The DNA of the CDR3 is TGTGCCAGCATGGCAGGGATGAGCACTGAAGCTTTCTTT. The full variable domain, completed using reference TRBV25-1 and TRBJ1-1, is EADIYQTPRYLVIGTGKKITLECSQTMGHDKMYWYQQDPGMELHLIHYSYGVNSTEKGDLSSESTVSRIRTEHFPLTLESARPSHTSQYLCASMAGMSTEAFFGQGTRLTVV.

This clonotype is classed as large. This chain joins TRBV24-1 and TRBJ1-5, with D perhaps matching TRBD1 (6 bases). The CDR3 is 13 amino acids. Germline assignment: CDR1 KGHDR and CDR2 SFDVKD. Trimming left V 7 bases short and J 7 bases short, with 13 bases between. This chain's CDR3 is CATSNTGIQPQHF. DNA of the CDR3: TGTGCCACCAGCAACACAGGGATCCAGCCCCAGCATTTT.

This clonotype is medium-sized. V usage is TRBV5-1 and J usage is TRBJ1-1; D gene unclear. V was trimmed by 0 bases and J by 5 bases, leaving 14 bases between them. Germline V gene data show CDR1 as SGHRS and CDR2 as YFSETQ. The CDR3 extends over 15 amino acids. CDR3 sequence (DNA): TGCGCCAGCAGCTTGGTGCCAGGATCGTGGACTGAAGCTTTCTTT. Translating it yields CASSLVPGSWTEAFF.

The rearrangement links TRBV6-5 to TRBJ2-5, with D unresolved. This CDR3 is 15 amino acids long. V was cut by 6 bases and J by 1 base, with 15 bases left in between. Per germline, CDR1 MNHEY and CDR2 SVGAGI. For the CDR3, the DNA is TGTGCCAGCAGCCTCTCCTACGGATCCCAAGAGACCCAGTACTTC. The encoded protein is CASSLSYGSQETQYF.

By share, this clonotype ranks as medium-sized (0.01 to 0.1%). The V call is TRBV4-1, the J call TRBJ1-6; perhaps TRBD1 as D (5 bases). The germline gives CDR1 MGHRA, CDR2 YSYEKL. V lost 2 bases to trimming and J lost 4 bases, with 15 bases between them. The CDR3 runs 17 residues. The CDR3 coding sequence is TGCGCCAGCAGCCAATTCGAACTTCAGGGTTATAATTCACCCCTCCACTTT. Translated: CASSQFELQGYNSPLHF.

This clonotype was seen more than once but under ten times. For the CDR3, the DNA is TGTGCCAGCAGTCGAAACTACGAGCAGTACTTC. As protein: CASSRNYEQYF. The chain links TRBV28 to TRBJ2-7; no clear D gene. This CDR3 comprises 11 residues. The germline V gene encodes CDR1 MDHEN and CDR2 SYDVKM. V was pared by 5 bases and J by 3 bases, with 5 bases between.

This clonotype is medium-sized by share. The chain recombines TRBV20-1 with TRBJ1-3; D remains unclear. Trimming stripped 4 bases from V and 0 bases from J, with 7 bases between. Germline V gene data show CDR1 as DFQATT and CDR2 as SNEGSKA (reference sequence). This CDR3 has 13 residues. The CDR3 DNA sequence: TGCAGTGCTATACAAAGCTCTGGAAACACCATATATTTT. It specifies CSAIQSSGNTIYF.

This clonotype is categorized as medium-sized (0.01 to 0.1%). The rearrangement joins TRBV29-1 to TRBJ1-3, with D possibly TRBD1 on 5 matching bases. Trimming removed 4 bases at V and 3 bases at J, with 10 bases between. The CDR3 has 13 amino acids. The germline V gene encodes CDR1 SQVTM and CDR2 ANQGSEA. The chain's CDR3 is CSVGLGDGNTIYF. CDR3 nucleotides: TGCAGCGTTGGATTGGGGGATGGAAACACCATATATTTT.

This CDR3 reads CAISELPTTGPFF. The CDR3 DNA sequence: TGTGCCATCAGTGAGCTCCCCACGACAGGGCCGTTTTTT. The V gene is TRBV10-3, the J gene TRBJ1-4; 7 bases fit TRBD1. This CDR3 contains 13 residues. Losses at the gene ends were 2 bases for V and 16 bases for J; bases not matched to a gene: 10. In germline, CDR1 is ENHRY, CDR2 SYGVKD.

This clonotype was seen a few times. The V gene is TRBV19, the J gene TRBJ2-2; D ambiguous. V dropped 5 bases and J dropped 2 bases, with 6 bases sitting between them. CDR1 and CDR2 (germline): LNHDA, SQIVND (reference sequence). The CDR3 loop spans 13 amino acids. CDR3 in amino acids: CASSDINTGELFF. Here the CDR3 DNA reads TGTGCCAGTAGTGACATTAACACCGGGGAGCTGTTTTTT. The variable domain in full, completed from reference TRBV19 and TRBJ2-2, reads DGGITQSPKYLFRKEGQNVTLSCEQNLNHDAMYWYRQDPGQGLRLIYYSQIVNDFQKGDIAEGYSVSREKKESFPLTVTSAQKNPTAFYLCASSDINTGELFFGEGSRLTVL.

This clonotype ranks as medium-sized. The genes are TRBV14 and TRBJ2-3, with D perhaps matching TRBD2 (6 bases). CDR1 and CDR2 (germline): SGHDN, FVKESK. The germline V and J ends were trimmed by 6 bases and 14 bases, with 21 bases remaining between them. This CDR3 is built from 13 residues. The CDR3 sequence: CASSPGGSVQRYF. The CDR3 nucleotides read TGTGCCAGCAGTCCCGGGGGTTCAGTTCAGCGGTATTTT.

This clonotype was detected a few times. V gene TRBV6-2 or TRBV6-3 combines with J gene TRBJ1-5, with unresolved D. The CDR3 consists of 15 residues. The germline V gene encodes CDR1 MNHEY and CDR2 SVGEGT. Trimming removed 5 bases at V and 4 bases at J, with 15 bases between. This CDR3 is CASSPTASKNQPQHF. The CDR3 coding sequence is TGTGCCAGCAGTCCCACCGCCAGCAAGAATCAGCCCCAGCATTTT.

This clonotype was counted many times. The chain couples TRBV20-1 to TRBJ1-5; D remains ambiguous. V lost 3 bases and J 5 bases, leaving 11 bases between the germline ends. CDR3 length: 13 amino acids. CDR1 and CDR2 (germline): DFQATT, SNEGSKA (reference sequence). Here the CDR3 DNA reads TGCAGTGCTAGTTTGGCGCCGTATCAGCCCCAGCATTTT. It translates to CSASLAPYQPQHF.